This T cell receptor beta chain was sequenced during a study of T cell changes during pregnancy in multiple sclerosis. The trim removed 5 bases at V and 4 bases at J, leaving 10 bases unmatched. Germline V lookup: CDR1 MDHEN, CDR2 SYDVKM. The CDR3 covers 15 residues. Repertoires were generated with immunoSEQ multiplex PCR, while TCRdb's copy carries only in-frame clones and drops some. The table records tens of thousands of clones, around 96% of them present only once. This receptor was taken from a female donor with multiple sclerosis, enrolled in a pregnancy study. The sample in question was CD8+ T cells from peripheral blood mononuclear cells, obtained after pregnancy. The rearrangement links TRBV28 to TRBJ2-7; 8 bases align to TRBD1. The DNA for the CDR3 is TGTGCCAGCAGTCTCCGGTGGGACAGGAGATACGAGCAGTACTTC. Residues: CASSLRWDRRYEQYF.